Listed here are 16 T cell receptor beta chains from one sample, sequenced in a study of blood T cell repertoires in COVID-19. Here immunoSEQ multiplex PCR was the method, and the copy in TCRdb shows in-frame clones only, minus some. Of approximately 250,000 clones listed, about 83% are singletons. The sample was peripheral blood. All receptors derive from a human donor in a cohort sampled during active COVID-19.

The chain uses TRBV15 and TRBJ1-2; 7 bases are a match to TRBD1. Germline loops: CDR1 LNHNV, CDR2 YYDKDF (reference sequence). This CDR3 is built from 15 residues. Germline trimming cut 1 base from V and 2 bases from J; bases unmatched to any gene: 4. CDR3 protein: CATSRVEGANYGYTF. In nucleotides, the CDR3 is TGTGCCACCAGCAGAGTCGAGGGGGCGAACTATGGCTACACCTTC. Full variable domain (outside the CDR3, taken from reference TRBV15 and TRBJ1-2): DAMVIQNPRYQVTQFGKPVTLSCSQTLNHNVMYWYQQKSSQAPKLLFHYYDKDFNNEADTPDNFQSRRPNTSFCFLDIRSPGLGDTAMYLCATSRVEGANYGYTFGSGTRLTVV.

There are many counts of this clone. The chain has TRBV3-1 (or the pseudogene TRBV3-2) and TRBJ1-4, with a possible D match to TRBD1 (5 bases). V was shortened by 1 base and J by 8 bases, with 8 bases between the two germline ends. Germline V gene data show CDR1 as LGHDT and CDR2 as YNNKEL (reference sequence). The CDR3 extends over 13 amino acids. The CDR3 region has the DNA TGTGCCAGCAGCCAAGCAGGGATGGAAAAACTGTTTTTT. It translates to CASSQAGMEKLFF.

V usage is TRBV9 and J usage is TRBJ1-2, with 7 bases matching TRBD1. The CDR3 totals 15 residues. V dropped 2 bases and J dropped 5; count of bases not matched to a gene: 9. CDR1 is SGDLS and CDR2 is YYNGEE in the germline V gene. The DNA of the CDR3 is TGTGCCAGCAGCGTGGAAACAGGGGATGGGTATGGCTACACCTTC. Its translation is CASSVETGDGYGYTF.

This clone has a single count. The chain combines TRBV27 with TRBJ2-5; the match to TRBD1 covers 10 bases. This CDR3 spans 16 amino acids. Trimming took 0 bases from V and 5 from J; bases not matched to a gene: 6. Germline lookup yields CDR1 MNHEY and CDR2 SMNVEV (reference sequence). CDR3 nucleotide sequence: TGTGCCAGCAGTTTATCCGTGGACAGGGGGTGGGAGACCCAGTACTTC. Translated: CASSLSVDRGWETQYF.

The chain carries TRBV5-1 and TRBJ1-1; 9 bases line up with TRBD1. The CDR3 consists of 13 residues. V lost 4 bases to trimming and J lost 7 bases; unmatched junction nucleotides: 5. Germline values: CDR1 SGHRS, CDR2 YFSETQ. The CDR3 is CASSRDRVGEAFF. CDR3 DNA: TGCGCCAGCAGCCGGGACAGGGTCGGTGAAGCTTTCTTT.

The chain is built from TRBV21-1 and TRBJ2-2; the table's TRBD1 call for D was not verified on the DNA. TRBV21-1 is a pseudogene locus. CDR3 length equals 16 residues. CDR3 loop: CASGPSGGMNTGELFF. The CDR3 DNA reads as TGTGCCAGCGGTCCCTCAGGGGGGATGAACACCGGGGAGCTGTTTTTT.

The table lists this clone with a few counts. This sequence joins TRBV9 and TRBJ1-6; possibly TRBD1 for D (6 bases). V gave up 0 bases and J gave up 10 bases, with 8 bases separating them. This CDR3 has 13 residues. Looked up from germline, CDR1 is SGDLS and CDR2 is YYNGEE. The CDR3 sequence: CASSVARGSPLHF. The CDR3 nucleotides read TGTGCCAGCAGCGTAGCGAGGGGGTCACCCCTCCACTTT.

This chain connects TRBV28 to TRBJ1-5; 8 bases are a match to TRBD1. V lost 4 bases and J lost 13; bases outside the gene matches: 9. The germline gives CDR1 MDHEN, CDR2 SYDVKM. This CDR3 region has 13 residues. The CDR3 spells CASSSGQGGNQHF. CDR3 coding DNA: TGTGCCAGCAGTTCCGGACAGGGCGGAAATCAGCATTTT.

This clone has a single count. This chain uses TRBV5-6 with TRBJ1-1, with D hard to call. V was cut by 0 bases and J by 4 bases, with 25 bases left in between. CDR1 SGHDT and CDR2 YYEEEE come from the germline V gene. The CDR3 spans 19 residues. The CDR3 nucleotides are TGTGCCAGCAGCTTGGTCCTGTTTGAAGATTACTTAGGCGGCACTGAAGCTTTCTTT. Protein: CASSLVLFEDYLGGTEAFF.

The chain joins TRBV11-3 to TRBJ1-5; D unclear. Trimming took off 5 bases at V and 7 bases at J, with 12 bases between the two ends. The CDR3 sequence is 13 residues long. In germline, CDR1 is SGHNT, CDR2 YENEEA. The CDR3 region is CASSKWEEQPQHF. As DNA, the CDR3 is TGTGCCAGCAGCAAGTGGGAGGAACAGCCCCAGCATTTT.

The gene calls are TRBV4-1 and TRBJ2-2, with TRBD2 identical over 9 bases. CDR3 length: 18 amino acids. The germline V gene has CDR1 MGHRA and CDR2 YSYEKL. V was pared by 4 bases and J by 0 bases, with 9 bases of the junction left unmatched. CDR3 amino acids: CASSPFRSGGPNTGELFF. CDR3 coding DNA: TGCGCCAGCAGCCCCTTTCGGAGCGGGGGGCCGAACACCGGGGAGCTGTTTTTT.

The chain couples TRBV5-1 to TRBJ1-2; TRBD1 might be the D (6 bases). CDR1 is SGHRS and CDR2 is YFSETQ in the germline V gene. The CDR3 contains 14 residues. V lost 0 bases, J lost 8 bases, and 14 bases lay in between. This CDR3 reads CASSLGRTVDGYTF. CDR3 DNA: TGCGCCAGCAGCTTGGGTCGGACAGTGGACGGCTACACCTTC.

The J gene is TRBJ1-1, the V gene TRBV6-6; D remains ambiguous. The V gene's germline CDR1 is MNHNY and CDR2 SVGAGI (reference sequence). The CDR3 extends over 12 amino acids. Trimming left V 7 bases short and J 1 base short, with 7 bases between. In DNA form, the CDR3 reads TGTGCCAGCAAGTCACAGAACACTGAAGCTTTCTTT. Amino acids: CASKSQNTEAFF.

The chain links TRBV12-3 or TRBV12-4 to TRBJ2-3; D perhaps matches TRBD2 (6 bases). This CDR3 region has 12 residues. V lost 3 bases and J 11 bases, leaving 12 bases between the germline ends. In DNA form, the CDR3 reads TGTGCCAGCAGTTTGGAGGGTGGCGGGCAGTATTTT. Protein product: CASSLEGGGQYF.

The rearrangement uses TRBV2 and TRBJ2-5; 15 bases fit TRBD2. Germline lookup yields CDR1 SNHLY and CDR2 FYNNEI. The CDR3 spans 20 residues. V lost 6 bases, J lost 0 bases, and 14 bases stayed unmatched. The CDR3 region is CASSQRRTSGRAIYQETQYF. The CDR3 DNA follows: TGTGCCAGCAGCCAGCGCCGGACTAGCGGGAGGGCAATTTACCAAGAGACCCAGTACTTC.

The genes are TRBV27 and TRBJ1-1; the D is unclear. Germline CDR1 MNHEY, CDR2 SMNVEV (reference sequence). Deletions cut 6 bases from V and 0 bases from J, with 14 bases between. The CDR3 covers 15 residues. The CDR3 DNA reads TGTGCCAGCAGCCTTGCGGGTTCGATGAACACTGAAGCTTTCTTT. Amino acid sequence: CASSLAGSMNTEAFF.